Listed here are 4 T cell receptor beta chains from one sample, sequenced in a study of blood T cell repertoires in COVID-19. The protocol was immunoSEQ multiplex PCR, while the TCRdb copy is restricted to in-frame clones and leaves out a portion. The table has 150,000 to 200,000 clones, 93% seen once. The sample comprised peripheral blood. The origin of the receptors is a woman in her fifties or sixties with COVID-19, enrolled during active disease.

The chain carries TRBV19 and TRBJ1-1; a weak D match, TRBD1 (5 bases). The CDR3 has 15 residues. CDR1 and CDR2 from the germline V gene are LNHDA and SQIVND (reference sequence). The ends were cut back, 4 bases at V and 2 bases at J, with 14 bases in the middle. The CDR3 sequence is CASSTSTVRNTEAFF. CDR3 DNA sequence: TGTGCCAGTAGTACGTCGACAGTAAGAAACACTGAAGCTTTCTTT.

The chain combines TRBV5-6 with TRBJ1-2, with TRBD1 matching 11 bases. V gave up 2 bases and J gave up 4 bases; unmatched junction bases: 4. The germline V gene has CDR1 SGHDT and CDR2 YYEEEE. This CDR3 is 15 amino acids long. As DNA, the CDR3 is TGTGCCAGCAGCTTCCCGGGACAGGGGGTCTATGGCTACACCTTC. It specifies CASSFPGQGVYGYTF.

This chain joins TRBV2 and TRBJ2-5; perhaps TRBD2 as D (6 bases). V dropped 1 base and J dropped 5 bases, with 11 bases sitting between them. The germline gives CDR1 SNHLY, CDR2 FYNNEI. CDR3 size: 14 residues. The CDR3 DNA follows: TGTGCCAGCAGTGAAGGCGGGGCGGGGGAGACCCAGTACTTC. Encoded protein: CASSEGGAGETQYF.

The chain joins TRBV7-2 to TRBJ1-4; D not resolved. Germline V gene sequence: CDR1 SGHTA, CDR2 FQGNSA. This CDR3 has 15 residues. V gave up 3 bases and J gave up 4 bases, with 12 bases separating them. This CDR3 reads CASSFTSGFNEKLFF. CDR3 bases: TGTGCCAGCAGCTTTACGTCGGGGTTTAATGAAAAACTGTTTTTT.